These 21 T cell receptor beta chains were sequenced from one sample in a study of beta chain features in type 1 diabetes. cDNA synthesis used the whole RNA isolate, giving expressed TCRB sequences. Repertoires were generated with immunoSEQ multiplex PCR, while TCRdb's copy carries only in-frame clones and drops some. The sample lists 900,000 or so clones, about a sixth seen once, with around 0.02% in the top ten. Specimen: naive CD4+ T cells from blood. These receptor sequences come from a woman aged 18-29 years in good health.

The chain links TRBV7-9 to TRBJ1-1, with a possible D match to TRBD1 (6 bases). V was shortened by 11 bases and J by 2 bases, with 12 bases between the two germline ends. The CDR3 has 12 amino acids. Germline lookup yields CDR1 SEHNR and CDR2 FQNEAQ (reference sequence). The CDR3 loop reads CAGGQSNTEAFF. The CDR3 nucleotides are TGTGCCGGGGGCCAGTCCAACACTGAAGCTTTCTTT.

J is TRBJ2-3 and V is TRBV7-3; D possibly corresponds to TRBD2 (7 bases). This CDR3 comprises 15 residues. CDR1 and CDR2 from the germline V gene are SGHTA and FQGTGA. V was trimmed by 2 bases and J by 2 bases, leaving 11 bases between them. The CDR3 sequence: CASSLQAGHTDTQYF. The CDR3, as DNA: TGTGCCAGCAGCTTACAAGCGGGACACACAGATACGCAGTATTTT.

The V gene is TRBV15, the J gene TRBJ2-6; D is possibly TRBD2 (5 bases). CDR3 length: 18 amino acids. Germline V CDR1 and CDR2: LNHNV, YYDKDF (reference sequence). V shed 6 bases and J shed 0 bases, with 18 bases lying between them. DNA for the CDR3: TGTGCCACCAGAGGAATTAGTGGGAGAAGCTCTGGGGCCAACGTCCTGACTTTC. This encodes CATRGISGRSSGANVLTF.

This clone appeared a few times. The chain has TRBV7-2 and TRBJ2-7, with 13 bases that match TRBD2. Germline V CDR1 and CDR2: SGHTA, FQGNSA. Trimming cost V 1 base and J 3 bases; bases outside gene matches: 9. The CDR3 covers 18 residues. The CDR3 protein is CASSLDGTSGIINYEQYF. Written as DNA, the CDR3 is TGTGCCAGCAGCTTAGACGGGACTAGCGGGATTATTAACTACGAGCAGTACTTC.

This clone was seen a few times. The CDR3 loop reads CASSDSRLAGDEQFF. CDR3 nucleotide sequence: TGTGCCAGCAGTGACTCAAGACTAGCGGGAGATGAGCAGTTCTTC. J is TRBJ2-1 and V is TRBV2, with 12 positions matching TRBD2. Germline V gene data show CDR1 as SNHLY and CDR2 as FYNNEI. The junction had 5 bases not matched to a gene; V was cut back by 3 bases and J by 8 bases. The length of the CDR3 is 15 residues.

The chain uses TRBV6-6 and TRBJ1-5; no firm D call. Germline CDR1 and CDR2: MNHNY and SVGAGI (reference sequence). The V end was cut by 8 bases, the J end by 2 bases, with 7 bases between. CDR3 length: 12 amino acids. For the CDR3, the DNA is TGTGCCAGCGGTCGGGGCAATCAGCCCCAGCATTTT. Its protein is CASGRGNQPQHF.

The table lists this clone with a few counts. This chain joins TRBV28 and TRBJ2-7; TRBD2 matches at 8 bases. The length of the CDR3 is 15 residues. Germline-derived CDR1 and CDR2 are MDHEN and SYDVKM. Trimming at V came to 4 bases and at J to 3 bases, leaving 8 bases not matched to a gene. The CDR3 loop is CASSSWGGRHYEQYF. The CDR3 DNA sequence: TGTGCCAGCAGTTCTTGGGGCGGGAGGCACTACGAGCAGTACTTC.

This chain connects TRBV7-9 to TRBJ2-7, with D possibly matching TRBD2 (5 bases). The germline V gene has CDR1 SEHNR and CDR2 FQNEAQ (reference sequence). The CDR3 is 12 residues long. The CDR3 bases are TGTGCGGGAGACGGGAATTACTACGAGCAGTACTTC. Its translation: CAGDGNYYEQYF.

The genes are TRBV7-9 and TRBJ2-1, with a weak D call TRBD2 (6 bases). The CDR3 spans 10 residues. Trimming shortened V by 8 bases and J by 15 bases, and 14 bases separated the two germline ends. Germline V gene lookup returns CDR1 SEHNR and CDR2 FQNEAQ (reference sequence). The CDR3 spells CASGGRLAFF. CDR3 DNA: TGTGCCAGCGGGGGGAGATTAGCGTTCTTC.

This clone turned up a few times. The V gene is TRBV9, the J gene TRBJ2-1, with TRBD2 as a possible D gene (5 bases). V lost 2 bases to trimming and J lost 10 bases, with 19 bases between them. The CDR3 loop spans 15 amino acids. Per germline, CDR1 SGDLS and CDR2 YYNGEE. CDR3 protein: CASSVSTTRTNEQFF. In nucleotides, the CDR3 is TGTGCCAGCAGCGTCTCCACTACTAGAACTAACGAGCAGTTCTTC.

This clone was counted only a few times. Different DNA sequences within this sample yield the same CDR3. J is TRBJ2-1 and V is TRBV9, with 8 bases lining up with TRBD2. Germline CDR1 SGDLS, CDR2 YYNGEE. With V trimmed by 0 bases and J by 1 base, 3 bases remained unmatched. The CDR3 runs to 16 residues. Here the CDR3 reads CASSVDPGGSYNEQFF. The CDR3 coding sequence is TGTGCCAGCAGCGTAGACCCGGGAGGGTCCTACAATGAGCAGTTCTTC.

This clone was observed a few times. A read error may be the cause here, since a much bigger clone is one base away. Distinct nucleotide sequences in the sample also encode this CDR3. The chain links TRBV7-2 to TRBJ2-7; D remains ambiguous. V dropped 2 bases and J dropped 2 bases, with 1 base sitting between them. The CDR3 has 11 residues. The germline CDR1 and CDR2 sequences are SGHTA and FQGNSA. The CDR3 DNA is TGTGCCAGCAGCTTAACCTACGAGCAGTACTTC. It yields the protein CASSLTYEQYF.

This chain links TRBV9 with TRBJ2-3, with D hard to call. With 1 base removed from V and 2 bases from J, the gap between germline ends came to 8 bases. The germline gives CDR1 SGDLS, CDR2 YYNGEE. There are 14 residues in the CDR3. CDR3: CASSVRTDTDTQYF. The DNA for the CDR3 is TGTGCCAGCAGCGTAAGGACGGACACAGATACGCAGTATTTT.

The genes are TRBV5-1 and TRBJ2-7; D not certain. Germline CDR1 and CDR2: SGHRS and YFSETQ. This CDR3 is built from 13 residues. The V and J ends lost 2 bases and 5 bases respectively, with 11 bases between them. The CDR3 DNA is TGCGCCAGCAGCTTAAGCAACTACCACGAGCAGTACTTC. As protein: CASSLSNYHEQYF.

This clone has just a few counts. V gene TRBV13 combines with J gene TRBJ2-3, with D perhaps matching TRBD2 (5 bases). Per the germline V gene, CDR1 is PRHDT and CDR2 is FYEKMQ (reference sequence). This CDR3 spans 15 amino acids. V lost 5 bases and J 1 base, leaving 13 bases between the germline ends. CDR3 residues: CASSPGGGGTDTQYF. CDR3 DNA: TGTGCCAGCAGCCCCGGAGGTGGAGGCACAGATACGCAGTATTTT.

This chain links TRBV7-9 with TRBJ2-2; the D is unclear. The germline gives CDR1 SEHNR, CDR2 FQNEAQ (reference sequence). The CDR3 runs to 19 residues. V was trimmed by 4 bases and J by 7 bases, leaving 28 bases between them. The CDR3 loop reads CASSSPIPVADVLFGELFF. The CDR3 coding sequence is TGTGCCAGCAGCTCCCCTATACCGGTGGCAGACGTACTATTCGGGGAGCTGTTTTTT.

This clone was counted only a few times. The rearrangement links TRBV29-1 to TRBJ2-3, with TRBD1 matching 12 bases. The CDR3 consists of 14 residues. CDR1 SQVTM and CDR2 ANQGSEA come from the germline V gene. Trimming at V came to 6 bases and at J to 4 bases, leaving 5 bases not matched to a gene. The CDR3 protein is CSVDGTGGSDTQYF. CDR3 bases: TGCAGCGTGGACGGGACAGGGGGCTCAGATACGCAGTATTTT.

This clone was found a few times. This chain links TRBV2 with TRBJ1-1; D is undetermined. CDR3 length equals 12 residues. Trimming left V 3 bases short and J 7 bases short, with 9 bases between. CDR1 and CDR2 (germline): SNHLY, FYNNEI. The DNA for the CDR3 is TGTGCCAGCAGTGATGACGGGCATGAAGCTTTCTTT. Its protein is CASSDDGHEAFF.

This clone was observed a few times. V and J are TRBV27 and TRBJ2-1; D possibly corresponds to TRBD1 (6 bases). Germline CDR1 and CDR2: MNHEY and SMNVEV (reference sequence). This CDR3 contains 17 residues. Trimming stripped 0 bases from V and 9 bases from J, with 21 bases between. The CDR3 region has the DNA TGTGCCAGCAGTTTATCCCTTCCCCGAACAACAGGGACTGAGCAGTTCTTC. Its protein product is CASSLSLPRTTGTEQFF.

This clone was seen a few times. The chain combines TRBV19 with TRBJ2-6; 7 bases agree with TRBD2. V lost 5 bases to trimming and J lost 1 base; unmatched junction nucleotides: 14. The CDR3 contains 19 residues. Germline CDR1 reads LNHDA; CDR2 reads SQIVND (reference sequence). The CDR3 reads CASSREAGRVQSGANVLTF. CDR3 nucleotides: TGTGCCAGTAGTCGGGAGGCGGGAAGGGTTCAATCTGGGGCCAACGTCCTGACTTTC. The full variable domain, completed using reference TRBV19 and TRBJ2-6, is DGGITQSPKYLFRKEGQNVTLSCEQNLNHDAMYWYRQDPGQGLRLIYYSQIVNDFQKGDIAEGYSVSREKKESFPLTVTSAQKNPTAFYLCASSREAGRVQSGANVLTFGAGSRLTVL.

This clone was counted only a few times. Other DNA sequences in this specimen translate into the identical CDR3. The V call is TRBV5-1, the J call TRBJ1-1; D not certain. Germline loops: CDR1 SGHRS, CDR2 YFSETQ. Trimming took off 3 bases at V and 1 base at J, with 7 bases between the two ends. This CDR3 is built from 13 residues. CDR3 bases: TGCGCCAGCAGCTCTCAGGAGAACACTGAAGCTTTCTTT. Translation gives CASSSQENTEAFF.